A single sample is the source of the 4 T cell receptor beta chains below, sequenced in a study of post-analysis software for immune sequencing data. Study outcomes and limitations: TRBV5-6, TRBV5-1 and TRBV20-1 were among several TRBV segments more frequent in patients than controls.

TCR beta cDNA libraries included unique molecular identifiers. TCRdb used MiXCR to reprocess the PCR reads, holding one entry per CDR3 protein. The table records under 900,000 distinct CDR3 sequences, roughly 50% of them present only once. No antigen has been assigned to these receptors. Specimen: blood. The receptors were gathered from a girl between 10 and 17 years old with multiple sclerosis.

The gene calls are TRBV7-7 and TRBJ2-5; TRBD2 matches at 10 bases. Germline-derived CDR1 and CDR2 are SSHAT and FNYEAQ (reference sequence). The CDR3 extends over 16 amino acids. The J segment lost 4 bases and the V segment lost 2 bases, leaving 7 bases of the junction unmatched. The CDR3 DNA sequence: TGTGCCAGCAGCTTACTAGCGGGGGTGCCTTTAGAGACCCAGTACTTC. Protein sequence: CASSLLAGVPLETQYF.

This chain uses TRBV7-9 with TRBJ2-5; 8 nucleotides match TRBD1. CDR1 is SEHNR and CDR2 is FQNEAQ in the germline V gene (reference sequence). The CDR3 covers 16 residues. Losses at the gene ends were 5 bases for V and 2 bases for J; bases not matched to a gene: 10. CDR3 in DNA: TGTGCCAGCAGCCCACTAGGACAGGGTACACAAGAGACCCAGTACTTC. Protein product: CASSPLGQGTQETQYF.

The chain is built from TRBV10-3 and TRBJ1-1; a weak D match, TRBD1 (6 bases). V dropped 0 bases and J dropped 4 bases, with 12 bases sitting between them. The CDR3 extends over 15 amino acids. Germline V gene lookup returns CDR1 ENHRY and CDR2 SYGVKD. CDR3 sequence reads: CAISESKKGGTEAFF. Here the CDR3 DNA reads TGTGCCATCAGTGAGTCGAAAAAGGGGGGCACTGAAGCTTTCTTT.

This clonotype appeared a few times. DNA for the CDR3: TGCAGCGTCGATGAGGCTAACTATGGCTACACCTTC. This encodes CSVDEANYGYTF. The chain uses TRBV29-1 and TRBJ1-2; D call uncertain. CDR3 size: 12 residues. V lost 6 bases and J lost 0, with 8 bases in between. The germline V gene encodes CDR1 SQVTM and CDR2 ANQGSEA. The full variable domain, with the rest looked up from reference TRBV29-1 and TRBJ1-2, is SAVISQKPSRDICQRGTSLTIQCQVDSQVTMMFWYRQQPGQSLTLIATANQGSEATYESGFVIDKFPISRPNLTFSTLTVSNMSPEDSSIYLCSVDEANYGYTFGSGTRLTVV.